Listed below are T cell receptor beta chains from one sample, sequenced in a study of T cells after posttransplantation cyclophosphamide. Method: immunoSEQ multiplex PCR; TCRdb's copy keeps in-frame clones and lacks some. The sample counts more than 9,500 clones, none seen once; the ten largest own 7.3%. Sequenced: PBMCs. The receptor set was obtained from a woman aged 40 to 50 in good health, CMV-negative, and a related stem cell transplant donor. CDR3s include the opening cysteine and the closing phenylalanine or tryptophan. Each record gives: CDR3 protein, CDR3 DNA, J gene, D gene, V gene, clone size. D genes are given only for firm matches. Size tells how often a clone was seen (once, few, many) or the class of an expanded clone, and some rows leave it out.

CASSDQTGGAYEQYF TGTGCCAGCAGTGATCAGACAGGGGGCGCGTACGAGCAGTACTTC TRBJ2-7 TRBD1 TRBV6-1 many
CASSLPRNYGYTF TGTGCCAGCAGCTTACCCAGAAATTATGGCTACACCTTC TRBJ1-2 . TRBV7-2 many
CASSYHTTGDYGYTF TGTGCCAGCAGTTACCATACTACAGGGGACTATGGCTACACCTTC TRBJ1-2 TRBD1 TRBV2 many
CASSPWTGVNQPQHF TGCGCCAGCAGCCCGTGGACAGGCGTAAATCAGCCCCAGCATTTT TRBJ1-5 TRBD1 TRBV5-1 many
CASSPRPGLAGWGEETQYF TGTGCCAGCAGCCCCAGGCCGGGACTAGCGGGATGGGGGGAAGAGACCCAGTACTTC TRBJ2-5 TRBD2 TRBV7-9 many
CATTPSSGRALNEQFF TGTGCCACGACCCCTTCTAGCGGGAGGGCATTAAATGAGCAGTTCTTC TRBJ2-1 TRBD2 TRBV19 medium-sized
CASSLGPSGLSEETQYF TGCGCCAGCAGCTTGGGGCCTAGCGGATTGTCGGAAGAGACCCAGTACTTC TRBJ2-5 TRBD2 TRBV5-1 many
CASSFTGRDGYTF TGTGCCAGCAGCTTTACAGGGAGAGATGGCTACACCTTC TRBJ1-2 . TRBV7-9 many
CASSFWDTTYEQYF TGTGCCAGCAGTTTCTGGGACACAACCTACGAGCAGTACTTC TRBJ2-7 . TRBV12-3/TRBV12-4 few
CSVGWQTEAFF TGCAGCGTTGGATGGCAAACTGAAGCTTTCTTT TRBJ1-1 . TRBV29-1 many
CASSLGHSGEQFF TGTGCCAGCAGCTTAGGACATTCCGGTGAGCAGTTCTTC TRBJ2-1 . TRBV7-2 many
CASSPRQTNQPQHF TGTGCCAGCTCACCACGACAGACAAATCAGCCCCAGCATTTT TRBJ1-5 . TRBV18 many
CASSYAGTYQETQYF TGTGCCAGCAGCTACGCCGGGACTTACCAAGAGACCCAGTACTTC TRBJ2-5 . TRBV12-3/TRBV12-4 medium-sized
CASRDLSKGAGEKLFF TGCGCCAGCAGGGACTTGAGTAAGGGGGCTGGTGAAAAACTGTTTTTT TRBJ1-4 TRBD1 TRBV5-1 many
CASSWAGGAETQYF TGTGCCAGCAGTTGGGCGGGAGGTGCGGAGACCCAGTACTTC TRBJ2-5 TRBD2 TRBV12-3/TRBV12-4 many
CASSYSAGGAYEQYF TGTGCCAGCAGTTACTCGGCGGGAGGAGCCTACGAGCAGTACTTC TRBJ2-7 TRBD2 TRBV6-5 many
CASSYSTGQNGYTF TGTGCCAGCAGTTACTCGACAGGGCAGAATGGCTACACCTTC TRBJ1-2 TRBD1 TRBV6-6 many
CASSESRVNYEQFF TGTGCCAGCAGTGAATCCAGGGTTAACTATGAGCAGTTCTTC TRBJ2-1 . TRBV2 many
CSVESSGGAEGETQYF TGCAGCGTTGAATCTAGCGGGGGGGCCGAAGGAGAGACCCAGTACTTC TRBJ2-5 TRBD2 TRBV29-1 few
CASSDSGGAFEQFF TGCGCCAGCAGTGATAGCGGGGGGGCATTTGAGCAGTTCTTC TRBJ2-1 TRBD2 TRBV10-2 many
CSVAVNPQGLNTEAFF TGCAGCGTCGCCGTTAACCCGCAGGGCCTGAACACTGAAGCTTTCTTT TRBJ1-1 . TRBV29-1 many
CASNQGKGYTF TGTGCCAGTAACCAGGGGAAAGGCTACACCTTC TRBJ1-2 . TRBV19 many
CASSFRDSYEQYF TGTGCCAGCAGCTTTCGCGACTCCTACGAGCAGTACTTC TRBJ2-7 . TRBV13 many
CASSFRIRDSQNTEAFF TGTGCCAGCAGCTTTAGGATTCGGGACAGTCAGAACACTGAAGCTTTCTTT TRBJ1-1 TRBD1 TRBV7-9 many
CASSTQGMSNQPQHF TGTGCCAGCAGCACCCAGGGGATGAGCAATCAGCCCCAGCATTTT TRBJ1-5 . TRBV5-4 many
CASSHYSTGFDLNDEQFF TGCGCCAGCAGCCATTATTCGACAGGATTTGACCTGAACGATGAGCAGTTCTTC TRBJ2-1 . TRBV4-3 many
CVWGGRAETQYF TGTGTTTGGGGGGGACGGGCAGAGACCCAGTACTTC TRBJ2-5 TRBD2 TRBV2 many
CASNKGLIWYDEQFF TGTGCCAGCAACAAAGGGCTGATCTGGTACGATGAGCAGTTCTTC TRBJ2-1 . TRBV6-6 many
CASSLGPGGPFSPDTQYF TGTGCCAGCAGCTTAGGTCCGGGGGGGCCGTTTTCTCCAGATACGCAGTATTTT TRBJ2-3 TRBD2 TRBV7-6 many
CASSPMRSETQYF TGTGCCAGCAGCCCCATGAGGTCCGAGACCCAGTACTTC TRBJ2-5 . TRBV7-3 .
CASAGTSGTSTQYF TGTGCCAGTGCCGGGACTAGCGGGACCTCTACGCAGTATTTT TRBJ2-3 TRBD2 TRBV19 many
CASSSSTGGLNTEAFF TGTGCCAGCAGTTCATCGACAGGGGGATTGAACACTGAAGCTTTCTTT TRBJ1-1 TRBD1 TRBV7-9 many
CSVEPTGDGNTEAFF TGCAGCGTTGAACCGACAGGGGATGGGAACACTGAAGCTTTCTTT TRBJ1-1 TRBD1 TRBV29-1 many
CASSLLGGRDSPLHF TGTGCCAGCAGTTTATTGGGGGGGCGGGATTCACCCCTCCACTTT TRBJ1-6 . TRBV27 many
CASTERPGNTIYF TGTGCCAGCACCGAGAGGCCGGGAAACACCATATATTTT TRBJ1-3 . TRBV7-2 many
CASSSPTSPYEQYF TGTGCCAGCAGTTCGCCGACTAGTCCCTACGAGCAGTACTTC TRBJ2-7 . TRBV6-5 many
CASSPYVGARDTQYF TGTGCCAGCAGCCCGTATGTTGGGGCGAGGGATACGCAGTATTTT TRBJ2-3 . TRBV7-2 many
CASSPGTVNQETQYF TGTGCCAGCAGCCCGGGGACAGTCAACCAAGAGACCCAGTACTTC TRBJ2-5 TRBD1 TRBV14 many
CASSLTGANTEAFF TGTGCCAGCAGTTTGACAGGGGCGAACACTGAAGCTTTCTTT TRBJ1-1 TRBD1 TRBV27 many
CASSLVTGGGARETQYF TGTGCCAGCAGCTTGGTAACAGGCGGGGGGGCACGGGAGACCCAGTACTTC TRBJ2-5 TRBD2 TRBV5-5 many
CASSYGTGAGNTIYF TGTGCCAGCAGTTACGGGACAGGGGCTGGAAACACCATATATTTT TRBJ1-3 TRBD1 TRBV6-5 many
CASRKQGDNGYTF TGTGCCAGCAGAAAACAGGGGGACAATGGCTACACCTTC TRBJ1-2 TRBD1 TRBV9 many
CASSLARYRANSNQPQHF TGTGCCAGCAGCTTAGCCCGTTACAGGGCGAATAGCAATCAGCCCCAGCATTTT TRBJ1-5 . TRBV7-8 many
CASSFRAGGSYEQYF TGCGCCAGCAGCTTTCGCGCGGGAGGCTCCTACGAGCAGTACTTC TRBJ2-7 TRBD2 TRBV5-1 many
CASSRGGGSSYEQYF TGTGCCAGCAGTCGAGGGGGGGGGAGCTCCTACGAGCAGTACTTC TRBJ2-7 . TRBV7-2 many